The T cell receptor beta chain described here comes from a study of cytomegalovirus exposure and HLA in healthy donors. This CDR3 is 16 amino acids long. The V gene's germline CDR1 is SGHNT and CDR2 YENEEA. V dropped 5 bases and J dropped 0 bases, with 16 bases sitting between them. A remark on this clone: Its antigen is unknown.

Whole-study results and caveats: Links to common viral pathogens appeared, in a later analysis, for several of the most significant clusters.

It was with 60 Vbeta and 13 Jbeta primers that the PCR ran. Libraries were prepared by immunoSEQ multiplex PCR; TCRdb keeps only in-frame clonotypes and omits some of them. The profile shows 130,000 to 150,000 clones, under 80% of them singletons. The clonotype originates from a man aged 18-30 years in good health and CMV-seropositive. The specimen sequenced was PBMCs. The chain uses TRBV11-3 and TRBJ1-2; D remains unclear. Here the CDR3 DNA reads TGTGCCAGCAGCCCAACAGATGCCACTGCTAACTATGGCTACACCTTC. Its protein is CASSPTDATANYGYTF.